Here is one T cell receptor beta chain with its context. What it binds is not known. TCRdb's copy holds only in-frame clones and misses some; the assay was immunoSEQ multiplex PCR. Of approximately 25,000 clones in the sample, about 76% are singletons; the top ten hold roughly 30%. V lost 4 bases, J lost 2 bases, and 21 bases lay in between. CDR1 and CDR2 from the germline V gene are GTSNPN and SVGIG (reference sequence). CDR3 length equals 16 residues. These data belong to a study of OX40 agonist ivuxolimab in advanced cancers. Study information: Subjects had a mean age of roughly 60 years, with a range of about 23 to 79; about 83% were male.

General study findings and limits: The study found that CD8+ T cells averaged more expanded clones than CD4+.

Any history of autoimmune disease or systemic immunosuppression disqualified patients. Sampling of blood occurred at baseline, cycle 4 day 1, and cycle 7 day 1. This TCR was recovered from an adult with an advanced solid tumor such as melanoma, head and neck, liver or kidney cancer. V and J are TRBV30 and TRBJ2-7; perhaps TRBD1 as D (5 bases). Sequenced material: CD4+ or CD8+ T cells sorted from blood, taken in a trial of the OX40 agonist ivuxolimab. The DNA for the CDR3 is TGTGCCTGGACTCTAACCCGGGCCCCCAGGGCCTACGAGCAGTACTTC. Translation: CAWTLTRAPRAYEQYF.